These T cell receptor beta chains were read from a single sample in a study of T cells after yellow fever vaccination. One entry per CDR3 protein results from TCRdb running MiXCR on the 5' RACE reads. This sample has some 340,000 distinct CDR3 sequences; 9.5% to 12% occur once, and the top ten carry about 3.5%. Sequenced material: CD4+ T cells sorted from PBMCs, taken 45 days after the yellow fever booster vaccination. The receptors stem from a man in his late teens or twenties who received the YFV17D yellow fever vaccine. Both conserved end residues are part of each CDR3. D genes are given only for firm matches. Clone size is stated in some rows and not others, as once, few, many or a class when expanded.

j_gene: TRBJ2-5
abundance: -
d_gene: TRBD2
v_gene: TRBV11-2
CDR3aa: CASSWEFGGNSGKTQYF
CDR3nt: TGTGCCAGCAGCTGGGAATTCGGGGGGAACAGTGGGAAGACCCAGTACTTC

j_gene: TRBJ2-7
abundance: many
d_gene: TRBD1
v_gene: TRBV25-1
CDR3aa: CASSDHGDRAYEQYF
CDR3nt: TGTGCCAGCAGTGATCATGGGGACAGGGCCTACGAGCAGTACTTC

j_gene: TRBJ2-6
abundance: -
d_gene: -
v_gene: TRBV3-1
CDR3aa: CASSLSDGANVLTF
CDR3nt: TGTGCCAGCAGCCTCAGCGATGGGGCCAACGTCCTGACTTTC

j_gene: TRBJ2-3
abundance: -
d_gene: -
v_gene: TRBV7-2
CDR3aa: CASRQKQGDTQYF
CDR3nt: TGTGCCAGCAGACAAAAGCAGGGGGATACGCAGTATTTT

j_gene: TRBJ1-1
abundance: -
d_gene: TRBD1
v_gene: TRBV18
CDR3aa: CASSPDRGLTEAFF
CDR3nt: TGTGCCAGCTCACCGGACAGGGGCCTCACTGAAGCTTTCTTT

j_gene: TRBJ1-2
abundance: -
d_gene: -
v_gene: TRBV4-3
CDR3aa: CASSQSTRRRGAGYTF
CDR3nt: TGCGCCAGCAGCCAATCGACTAGAAGGCGGGGGGCTGGCTACACCTTC

j_gene: TRBJ2-5
abundance: few
d_gene: TRBD2
v_gene: TRBV2
CDR3aa: CASSEPSGGRKTQYF
CDR3nt: TGTGCCAGCAGTGAACCTAGCGGGGGAAGAAAGACCCAGTACTTC

j_gene: TRBJ2-5
abundance: -
d_gene: -
v_gene: TRBV7-9
CDR3aa: CASSPRSLAETQYF
CDR3nt: TGTGCCAGCAGCCCGAGGTCCTTGGCGGAGACCCAGTACTTC

j_gene: TRBJ1-4
abundance: few
d_gene: -
v_gene: TRBV6-6
CDR3aa: CASSSPGANHEKLFF
CDR3nt: TGTGCCAGCAGTTCCCCAGGTGCCAACCATGAAAAACTGTTTTTT

j_gene: TRBJ2-3
abundance: -
d_gene: TRBD2
v_gene: TRBV10-3
CDR3aa: CAITFSGEGDTQYF
CDR3nt: TGTGCCATCACATTTAGCGGGGAGGGGGATACGCAGTATTTT

j_gene: TRBJ1-2
abundance: few
d_gene: TRBD1
v_gene: TRBV5-5
CDR3aa: CASRPDPGQGKDTF
CDR3nt: TGTGCCAGCAGACCCGATCCGGGACAGGGGAAGGACACCTTC

j_gene: TRBJ1-2
abundance: -
d_gene: -
v_gene: TRBV20-1
CDR3aa: CSARESSSQTGYGYTF
CDR3nt: TGCAGTGCTAGGGAAAGTTCCAGTCAGACCGGCTATGGCTACACCTTC

j_gene: TRBJ2-3
abundance: few
d_gene: TRBD1
v_gene: TRBV28
CDR3aa: CASSPGQDLTDTQYF
CDR3nt: TGTGCCAGCAGCCCTGGACAGGACCTCACAGATACGCAGTATTTT

j_gene: TRBJ1-5
abundance: -
d_gene: -
v_gene: TRBV28
CDR3aa: CAIKLGGRSNQPQHF
CDR3nt: TGTGCCATCAAACTCGGGGGGCGAAGCAATCAGCCCCAGCATTTT

j_gene: TRBJ2-2
abundance: -
d_gene: -
v_gene: TRBV6-6
CDR3aa: CASFGTGELFF
CDR3nt: TGTGCCAGCTTCGGCACCGGGGAGCTGTTTTTT

j_gene: TRBJ2-3
abundance: -
d_gene: -
v_gene: TRBV6-1
CDR3aa: CASSVGAMDTQYF
CDR3nt: TGTGCCAGCAGTGTTGGGGCCATGGATACGCAGTATTTT

j_gene: TRBJ1-1
abundance: -
d_gene: TRBD1
v_gene: TRBV5-1
CDR3aa: CASSHQGAGDEAFF
CDR3nt: TGCGCCAGCAGCCATCAGGGGGCTGGAGATGAAGCTTTCTTT

j_gene: TRBJ2-5
abundance: few
d_gene: -
v_gene: TRBV24-1
CDR3aa: CATSVDGATQCF
CDR3nt: TGTGCCACCAGTGTGGATGGGGCGACCCAGTGCTTC

j_gene: TRBJ1-2
abundance: few
d_gene: -
v_gene: TRBV20-1
CDR3aa: CSARNRSNYGYTF
CDR3nt: TGCAGTGCTAGAAACAGGTCTAACTATGGCTACACCTTC

j_gene: TRBJ2-7
abundance: -
d_gene: TRBD2
v_gene: TRBV20-1
CDR3aa: CSARGLAGRSSYEQYF
CDR3nt: TGCAGTGCTAGGGGACTAGCGGGTCGATCATCCTACGAGCAGTACTTC

j_gene: TRBJ1-2
abundance: -
d_gene: TRBD1
v_gene: TRBV11-2
CDR3aa: CASSSDRGRGYTF
CDR3nt: TGTGCCAGCAGCTCCGACAGGGGGAGAGGCTACACCTTC

j_gene: TRBJ1-1
abundance: few
d_gene: -
v_gene: TRBV7-9
CDR3aa: CASSLALGPSEGTEAFF
CDR3nt: TGTGCCAGCAGCTTAGCTCTGGGGCCATCCGAGGGAACTGAAGCTTTCTTT

j_gene: TRBJ2-5
abundance: many
d_gene: -
v_gene: TRBV7-2
CDR3aa: CASSAQGRQETQYF
CDR3nt: TGTGCCAGCAGCGCCCAGGGGCGGCAAGAGACCCAGTACTTC

j_gene: TRBJ2-7
abundance: few
d_gene: TRBD2
v_gene: TRBV7-2
CDR3aa: CASSYVLAGGYEQYF
CDR3nt: TGTGCCAGCAGCTACGTTCTAGCGGGGGGCTACGAGCAGTACTTC

j_gene: TRBJ2-1
abundance: few
d_gene: TRBD1
v_gene: TRBV5-6
CDR3aa: CASSLDRGFIGEQFF
CDR3nt: TGTGCCAGCAGCTTGGACAGGGGCTTTATAGGTGAGCAGTTCTTC

j_gene: TRBJ1-5
abundance: few
d_gene: -
v_gene: TRBV7-9
CDR3aa: CASSLSQGSQPQHF
CDR3nt: TGTGCCAGCAGCTTAAGTCAGGGTTCTCAGCCCCAGCATTTT

j_gene: TRBJ1-3
abundance: -
d_gene: -
v_gene: TRBV7-9
CDR3aa: CASSYGSGNTIYF
CDR3nt: TGTGCCAGCAGCTACGGCTCTGGAAACACCATATATTTT

j_gene: TRBJ1-5
abundance: -
d_gene: -
v_gene: TRBV5-1
CDR3aa: CASSDGQNQPQHF
CDR3nt: TGCGCCAGCAGTGACGGGCAGAATCAGCCCCAGCATTTT

j_gene: TRBJ2-5
abundance: -
d_gene: -
v_gene: TRBV7-9
CDR3aa: CASSTYQETQYF
CDR3nt: TGTGCCAGCAGCACGTACCAAGAGACCCAGTACTTC

j_gene: TRBJ1-2
abundance: -
d_gene: TRBD1
v_gene: TRBV10-1
CDR3aa: CASSESFGQGEDYTF
CDR3nt: TGCGCCAGCAGTGAGTCGTTCGGACAGGGCGAAGACTACACCTTC

j_gene: TRBJ2-3
abundance: few
d_gene: -
v_gene: TRBV6-5
CDR3aa: CASKPQGGTSAHF
CDR3nt: TGTGCCAGCAAACCACAAGGGGGGACAAGTGCGCATTTT

j_gene: TRBJ1-2
abundance: many
d_gene: -
v_gene: TRBV6-1
CDR3aa: CASSETGKGTYGYTF
CDR3nt: TGTGCCAGCAGTGAGACAGGCAAGGGGACCTATGGCTACACCTTC

j_gene: TRBJ2-7
abundance: few
d_gene: TRBD2
v_gene: TRBV7-2
CDR3aa: CASSLSPSGVYEQYF
CDR3nt: TGTGCCAGCAGCTTATCACCTAGCGGGGTCTACGAGCAGTACTTC